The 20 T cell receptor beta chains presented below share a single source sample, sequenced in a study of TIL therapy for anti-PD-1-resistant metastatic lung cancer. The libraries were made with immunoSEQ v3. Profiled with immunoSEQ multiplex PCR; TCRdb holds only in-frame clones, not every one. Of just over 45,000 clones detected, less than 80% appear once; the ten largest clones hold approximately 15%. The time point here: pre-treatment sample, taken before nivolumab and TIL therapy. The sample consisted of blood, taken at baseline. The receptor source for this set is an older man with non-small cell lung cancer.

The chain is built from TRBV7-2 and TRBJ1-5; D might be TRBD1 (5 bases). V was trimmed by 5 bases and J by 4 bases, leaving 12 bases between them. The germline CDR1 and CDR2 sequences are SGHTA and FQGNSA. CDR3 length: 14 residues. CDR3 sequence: CASSQSGRNQPQHF. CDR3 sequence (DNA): TGTGCCAGCAGCCAATCAGGGAGGAATCAGCCCCAGCATTTT.

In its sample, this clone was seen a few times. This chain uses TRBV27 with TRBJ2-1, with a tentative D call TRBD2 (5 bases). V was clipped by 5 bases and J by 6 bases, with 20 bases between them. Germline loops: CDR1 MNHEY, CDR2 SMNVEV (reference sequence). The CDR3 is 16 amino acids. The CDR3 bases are TGTGCCAGCAGTGCGCAATTGACTATAGCGAGCAATGAGCAGTTCTTC. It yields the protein CASSAQLTIASNEQFF.

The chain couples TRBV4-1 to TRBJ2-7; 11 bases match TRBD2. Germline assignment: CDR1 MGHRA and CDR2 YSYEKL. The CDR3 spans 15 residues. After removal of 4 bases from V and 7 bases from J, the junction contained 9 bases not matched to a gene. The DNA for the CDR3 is TGCGCCAGCAGCCCGAATCTAGCGGGAGGTAATGAGCAGTACTTC. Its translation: CASSPNLAGGNEQYF.

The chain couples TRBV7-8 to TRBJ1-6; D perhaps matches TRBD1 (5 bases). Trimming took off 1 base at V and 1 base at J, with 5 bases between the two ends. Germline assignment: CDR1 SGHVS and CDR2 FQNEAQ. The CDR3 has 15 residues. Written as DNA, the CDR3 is TGTGCCAGCAGCTTAGAGGGGTCCTATAATTCACCCCTCCACTTT. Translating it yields CASSLEGSYNSPLHF.

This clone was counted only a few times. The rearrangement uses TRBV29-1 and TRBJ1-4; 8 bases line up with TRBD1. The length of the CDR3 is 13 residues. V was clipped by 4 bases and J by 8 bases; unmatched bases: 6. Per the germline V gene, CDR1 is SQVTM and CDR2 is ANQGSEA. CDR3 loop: CSVVNRGGEKLFF. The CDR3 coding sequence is TGCAGCGTTGTTAACAGGGGGGGAGAAAAACTGTTTTTT.

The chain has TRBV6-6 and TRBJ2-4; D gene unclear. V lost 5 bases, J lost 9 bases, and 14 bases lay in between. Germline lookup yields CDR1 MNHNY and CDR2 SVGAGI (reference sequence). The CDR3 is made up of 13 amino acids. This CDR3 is CASSPRPDSIQYF. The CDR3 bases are TGTGCCAGCAGTCCACGACCCGATAGCATTCAGTACTTC.

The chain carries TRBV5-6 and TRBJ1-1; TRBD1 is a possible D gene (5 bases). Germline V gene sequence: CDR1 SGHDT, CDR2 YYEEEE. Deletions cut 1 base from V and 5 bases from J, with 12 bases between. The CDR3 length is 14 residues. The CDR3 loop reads CASSLRGFGTEAFF. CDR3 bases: TGTGCCAGCAGCTTGCGGGGGTTCGGTACTGAAGCTTTCTTT.

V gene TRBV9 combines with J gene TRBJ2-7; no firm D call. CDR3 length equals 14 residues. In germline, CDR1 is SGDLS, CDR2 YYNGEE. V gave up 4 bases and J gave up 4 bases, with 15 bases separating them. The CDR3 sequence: CASSPPSSAYEQYF. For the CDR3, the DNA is TGTGCCAGCAGCCCCCCCTCTTCGGCGTACGAGCAGTACTTC.

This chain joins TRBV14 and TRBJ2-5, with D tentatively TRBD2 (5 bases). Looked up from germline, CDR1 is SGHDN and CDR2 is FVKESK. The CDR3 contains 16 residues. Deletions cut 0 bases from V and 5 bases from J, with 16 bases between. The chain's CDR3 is CASSQETPVGVETQYF. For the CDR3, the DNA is TGTGCCAGCAGCCAAGAAACACCCGTCGGGGTTGAGACCCAGTACTTC.

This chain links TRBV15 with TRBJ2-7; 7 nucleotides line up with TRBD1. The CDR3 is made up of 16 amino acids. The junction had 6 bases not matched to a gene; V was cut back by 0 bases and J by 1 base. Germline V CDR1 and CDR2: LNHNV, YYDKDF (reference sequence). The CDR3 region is CATSRDKGQKSYEQYF. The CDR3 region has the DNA TGTGCCACCAGCAGAGATAAGGGACAGAAATCCTACGAGCAGTACTTC. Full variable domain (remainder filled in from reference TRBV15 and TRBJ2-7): DAMVIQNPRYQVTQFGKPVTLSCSQTLNHNVMYWYQQKSSQAPKLLFHYYDKDFNNEADTPDNFQSRRPNTSFCFLDIRSPGLGDTAMYLCATSRDKGQKSYEQYFGPGTRLTVT.

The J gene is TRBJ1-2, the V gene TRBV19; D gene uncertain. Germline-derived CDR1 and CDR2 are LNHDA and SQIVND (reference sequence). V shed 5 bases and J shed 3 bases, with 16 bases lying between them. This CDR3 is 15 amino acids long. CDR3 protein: CASSVAERVHYGYTF. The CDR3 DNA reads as TGTGCCAGTAGTGTGGCCGAAAGGGTTCACTATGGCTACACCTTC.

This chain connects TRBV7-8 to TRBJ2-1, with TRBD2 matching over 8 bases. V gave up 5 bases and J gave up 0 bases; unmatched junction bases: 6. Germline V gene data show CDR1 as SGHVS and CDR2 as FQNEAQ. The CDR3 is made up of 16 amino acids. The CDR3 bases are TGTGCCAGCAGCCAAGCGGGGACTAGCTCCTACAATGAGCAGTTCTTC. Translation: CASSQAGTSSYNEQFF.

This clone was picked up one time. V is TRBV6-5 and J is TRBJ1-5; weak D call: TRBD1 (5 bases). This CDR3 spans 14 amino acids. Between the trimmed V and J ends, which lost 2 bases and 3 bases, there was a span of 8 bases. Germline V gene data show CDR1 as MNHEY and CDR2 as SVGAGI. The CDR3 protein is CASSYDSTNQPQHF. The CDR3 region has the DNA TGTGCCAGCAGTTACGACAGCACCAATCAGCCCCAGCATTTT.

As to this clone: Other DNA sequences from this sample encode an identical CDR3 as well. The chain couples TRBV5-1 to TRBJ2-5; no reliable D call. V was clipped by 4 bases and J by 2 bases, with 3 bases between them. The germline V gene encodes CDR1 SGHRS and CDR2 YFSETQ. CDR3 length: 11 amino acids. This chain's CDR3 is CASSLQETQYF. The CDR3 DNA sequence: TGCGCCAGCAGCCTTCAAGAGACCCAGTACTTC.

The CDR3 here is CASNGDFYEQYF. The CDR3 DNA sequence: TGCGCCAGCAACGGGGACTTCTACGAGCAGTACTTC. This sequence joins TRBV5-1 and TRBJ2-7, with D possibly matching TRBD2 (6 bases). Germline V CDR1 and CDR2: SGHRS, YFSETQ. V was clipped by 6 bases and J by 3 bases, with 10 bases between them. This CDR3 has 12 residues.

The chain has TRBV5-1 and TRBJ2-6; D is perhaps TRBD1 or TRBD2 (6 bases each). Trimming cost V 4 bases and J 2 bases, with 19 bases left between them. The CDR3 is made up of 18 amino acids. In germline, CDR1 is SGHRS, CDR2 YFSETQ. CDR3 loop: CASSVGGPGVTGANVLTF. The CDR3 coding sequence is TGCGCCAGCAGCGTGGGGGGTCCAGGGGTCACTGGGGCCAACGTCCTGACTTTC.

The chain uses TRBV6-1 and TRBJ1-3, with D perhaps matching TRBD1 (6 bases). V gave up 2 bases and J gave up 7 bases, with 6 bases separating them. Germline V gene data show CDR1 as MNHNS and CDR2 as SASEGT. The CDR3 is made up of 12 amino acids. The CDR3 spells CASSERGNTIYF. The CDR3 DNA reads TGTGCCAGCAGTGAAAGGGGGAACACCATATATTTT.

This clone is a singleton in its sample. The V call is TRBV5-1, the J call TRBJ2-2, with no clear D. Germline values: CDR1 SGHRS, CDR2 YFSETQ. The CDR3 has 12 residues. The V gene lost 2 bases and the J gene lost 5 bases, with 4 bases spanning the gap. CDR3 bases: TGCGCCAGCAGCTTCCCAACCGGGGAGCTGTTTTTT. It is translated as CASSFPTGELFF. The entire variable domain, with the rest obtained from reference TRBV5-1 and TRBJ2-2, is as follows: KAGVTQTPRYLIKTRGQQVTLSCSPISGHRSVSWYQQTPGQGLQFLFEYFSETQRNKGNFPGRFSGRQFSNSRSEMNVSTLELGDSALYLCASSFPTGELFFGEGSRLTVL.

CDR3 sequence reads: CASSLTTGGDTQYF. CDR3 sequence (DNA): TGCGCCAGCAGCTTGACGACTGGAGGAGATACGCAGTATTTT. V gene TRBV5-1 combines with J gene TRBJ2-3; TRBD2 is a possible D gene (5 bases). Germline V gene sequence: CDR1 SGHRS, CDR2 YFSETQ. CDR3 length equals 14 residues. Deletions cut 1 base from V and 5 bases from J, with 11 bases between. The full variable domain, in which reference TRBV5-1 and TRBJ2-3 provide the parts outside the CDR3, is KAGVTQTPRYLIKTRGQQVTLSCSPISGHRSVSWYQQTPGQGLQFLFEYFSETQRNKGNFPGRFSGRQFSNSRSEMNVSTLELGDSALYLCASSLTTGGDTQYFGPGTRLTVL.

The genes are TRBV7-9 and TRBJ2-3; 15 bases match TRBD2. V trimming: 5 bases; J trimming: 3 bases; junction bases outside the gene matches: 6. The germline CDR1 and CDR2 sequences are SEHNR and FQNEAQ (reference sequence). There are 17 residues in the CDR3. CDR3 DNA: TGTGCCAGCAGCCCGGGACTAGCGGGAGGTTATACAGATACGCAGTATTTT. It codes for CASSPGLAGGYTDTQYF.